Sequencing of this TCR beta chain was carried out in a study of CD8+ T cells in alopecia areata. It was cDNA, reverse transcribed from extracted RNA, that served as the sequencing template. Method: immunoSEQ multiplex PCR; TCRdb's copy keeps in-frame clones and lacks some. The sample holds around 270,000 clones; over 45% are singletons and the top ten take approximately 1.7%. The treatment was: oral pan-JAK inhibitor, 5-10 mg twice daily. Researchers took lesional scalp punch biopsies and peripheral blood from people who were alopecia areata patients. Sorting of PBMCs yielded the CD4+ and CD8+ T cells. Trimming took off 1 base at V and 4 bases at J, with 6 bases between the two ends. CDR3 length: 13 amino acids. Germline loops: CDR1 SGHNT, CDR2 YYREEE (reference sequence).

The TCR sequence derives from a human donor with alopecia areata. The V gene is TRBV5-4, the J gene TRBJ2-1; no reliable D call. Here the sequenced sample was CD4+ T cells sorted from blood, taken at week 24, from a patient treated with tofacitinib. The CDR3 here is CASSLQGYNEQFF. The CDR3 DNA sequence: TGTGCCAGCAGCTTGCAAGGATACAATGAGCAGTTCTTC.